This TCR beta chain was identified in a study of T cell repertoires in aging, cancer and after chemotherapy. Amplification of TCR beta used genomic DNA extracted from peripheral blood. The CDR3 has 16 residues. Rearranged V-D-J TRB sequences were amplified with a mixed TRB-A/B primer pool. TCRdb reanalysed the multiplex PCR reads using MiXCR and keeps one entry per CDR3 protein. The data contain 9,000 or so distinct CDR3 sequences, 32% of them seen just once; the ten biggest clones take up roughly 3.3%. The receptor was derived from a human donor in good health. This rearrangement joins TRBV21-1 to TRBJ1-4. TRBV21-1 is a pseudogene segment. Sequencing was performed on blood. The DNA of the CDR3 is TGTGCCAGCAGCAAAGGGGCCAAACAGACTAATGAAAAACTGTTTTTT. This sequence encodes CASSKGAKQTNEKLFF.